The 2 T cell receptor beta chains below were found in one sample sequenced in a study of tumor-infiltrating lymphocytes in primary liver carcinoma. Taking about 20-31 mg of unsorted bulk tissue, the authors co-extracted RNA and DNA. Making TCR beta cDNA involved around 500 ng total RNA and a constant-region primer. Construction of TCR beta libraries relied on three successive nested multiplex PCR rounds employing slightly modified ARM-PCR. The opening two PCR rounds, about 11 cycles each, paired TRBV1-TRBV30 forward primers with a C-beta reverse primer. TCRdb ran MiXCR on the multiplex PCR reads and lists one entry per CDR3 protein. The sample lists more than 60,000 distinct CDR3 sequences, nearly 70% occurring once. Sequencing was performed on liver tumor tissue from sampling region 4. Described subset: tumor region T4, right-lateral pole. The receptors originated from a man between 35 and 55 years old with primary liver carcinoma and hepatitis B virus infection.

For this clonotype: Germline is not matched at one junction end, which may reflect a read error. The rearrangement joins TRBV11-2 to TRBJ1-3, with D possibly matching TRBD1 (5 bases). The CDR3 runs 13 residues. Per germline, CDR1 SGHAT and CDR2 FQNNGV. The CDR3 loop reads CALTQGAGNTIYF. Written as DNA, the CDR3 is TGTGCCTTAACCCAGGGAGCTGGGAACACCATATATTTT.

This clonotype occurred many times. The chain links TRBV10-3 to TRBJ1-4; tentatively, D is TRBD1 (6 bases). The V end was cut by 6 bases, the J end by 4 bases, with 12 bases between. From germline, CDR1 is ENHRY and CDR2 SYGVKD. The CDR3 runs 14 residues. Written as DNA, the CDR3 is TGTGCCATCAGGGAGGACAGCCTTAATGAAAAACTGTTTTTT. Translated, it gives CAIREDSLNEKLFF.